The 30 T cell receptor beta chains given below trace back to one sample, sequenced in a study of T cell changes during pregnancy in multiple sclerosis. The method was immunoSEQ multiplex PCR; TCRdb's version includes in-frame clones alone and lacks a portion of them. The sample contains 65,000 to 90,000 clones, around 92% of which appear only once. The specimen comprised peripheral blood, sampled before pregnancy. The source of these receptors is a female donor with multiple sclerosis, enrolled in a pregnancy study.

The gene calls are TRBV9 and TRBJ1-3; weak D call: TRBD1 (6 bases). Germline V gene data show CDR1 as SGDLS and CDR2 as YYNGEE. This CDR3 is 17 amino acids long. The V gene lost 2 bases and the J gene lost 0 bases, with 15 bases spanning the gap. This CDR3 reads CASSVLDSRASGNTIYF. As DNA, the CDR3 is TGTGCCAGCAGCGTGTTGGACAGCCGAGCCTCTGGAAACACCATATATTTT.

The genes are TRBV6-6 and TRBJ1-2, with TRBD1 as a possible D gene (6 bases). The CDR3 totals 12 residues. CDR1 and CDR2 (germline): MNHNY, SVGAGI (reference sequence). Between the trimmed V and J ends, which lost 11 bases and 6 bases, there was a span of 16 bases. DNA of the CDR3: TGTGCCGTCCGACAGGAAGTCGATGGCTACACCTTC. Translated: CAVRQEVDGYTF.

CDR3 nucleotides: TGTGCCAGCGGTAGCGGGAGGGTGAACACCGGGGAGCTGTTTTTT. Translation: CASGSGRVNTGELFF. The chain recombines TRBV7-2 with TRBJ2-2, with 11 bases lining up with TRBD2. There are 15 residues in the CDR3. V shed 8 bases, J shed 1 base, and the junction held 3 bases outside the gene matches. Germline V CDR1 and CDR2: SGHTA, FQGNSA.

This CDR3 is CASEPGGSGYGYTF. The CDR3 nucleotides are TGTGCCAGTGAACCGGGGGGGTCAGGATATGGCTACACCTTC. This chain connects TRBV19 to TRBJ1-2; perhaps TRBD1 as D (5 bases). V was trimmed by 8 bases and J by 5 bases, leaving 18 bases between them. Germline loops: CDR1 LNHDA, CDR2 SQIVND (reference sequence). The CDR3 has 14 amino acids.

This chain uses TRBV5-8 with TRBJ2-1, with 10 positions matching TRBD1. Per germline, CDR1 SGHTS and CDR2 YDEGEE. Trimming at V came to 4 bases and at J to 5 bases, leaving 6 bases not matched to a gene. The CDR3 is 15 residues long. The CDR3 spells CASSTGQGIHNEQFF. DNA of the CDR3: TGTGCCAGCAGCACGGGACAGGGGATCCACAATGAGCAGTTCTTC.

V usage is TRBV9 and J usage is TRBJ2-5, with a weak D call TRBD2 (5 bases). This CDR3 contains 14 residues. The V gene lost 0 bases and the J gene lost 6 bases, with 12 bases spanning the gap. The germline CDR1 and CDR2 sequences are SGDLS and YYNGEE. The CDR3 nucleotides are TGTGCCAGCAGCGTAGAAACTTCGGGGAAGACCCAGTACTTC. Protein: CASSVETSGKTQYF.

This chain uses TRBV11-2 with TRBJ2-1; 8 nucleotides line up with TRBD1. CDR3 length equals 13 residues. V lost 4 bases, J lost 6 bases, and 2 bases stayed unmatched. The germline gives CDR1 SGHAT, CDR2 FQNNGV. The CDR3 loop is CASSSGQANEQFF. The DNA for the CDR3 is TGTGCCAGCAGCTCGGGACAGGCCAATGAGCAGTTCTTC.

This clone has a single count. This chain joins TRBV18 and TRBJ1-3; D unclear. Deletions cut 0 bases from V and 4 bases from J, with 7 bases between. The germline V gene has CDR1 KGHSH and CDR2 LQKENI. The CDR3 is made up of 14 amino acids. The CDR3 loop is CASSPPEVGNTIYF. In nucleotides, the CDR3 is TGTGCCAGCTCACCACCGGAGGTGGGAAACACCATATATTTT.

The gene calls are TRBV5-1 and TRBJ2-1; 13 bases are a match to TRBD2. CDR3 size: 15 residues. After removal of 3 bases from V and 5 bases from J, the junction contained 2 bases not matched to a gene. Germline V gene lookup returns CDR1 SGHRS and CDR2 YFSETQ. This CDR3 is CASSSGLAGHNEQFF. The CDR3 region has the DNA TGCGCCAGCAGCTCGGGACTAGCGGGGCACAATGAGCAGTTCTTC. Supplemented by reference TRBV5-1 and TRBJ2-1, the full variable domain reads KAGVTQTPRYLIKTRGQQVTLSCSPISGHRSVSWYQQTPGQGLQFLFEYFSETQRNKGNFPGRFSGRQFSNSRSEMNVSTLELGDSALYLCASSSGLAGHNEQFFGPGTRLTVL.

This clone was picked up a small number of times. This chain connects TRBV5-4 to TRBJ2-1; D may be TRBD2 (5 bases). This CDR3 is 15 amino acids long. The germline gives CDR1 SGHNT, CDR2 YYREEE (reference sequence). V was cut by 3 bases and J by 9 bases, with 19 bases left in between. CDR3 DNA: TGTGCCAGCAGCTCCGGGGATGGCCTTATGGGTGAGCAGTTCTTC. It translates to CASSSGDGLMGEQFF.

The chain uses TRBV5-6 and TRBJ2-1, with TRBD1 matching over 7 bases. J gave up 4 bases and V 4 bases, and 8 bases lay outside the gene matches. There are 15 residues in the CDR3. Germline V lookup: CDR1 SGHDT, CDR2 YYEEEE. CDR3 in amino acids: CASSPSGTAYNEQFF. CDR3 nucleotides: TGTGCCAGCAGCCCATCCGGGACAGCATACAATGAGCAGTTCTTC.

CDR3 residues: CASSVDRSNTGELFF. CDR3 DNA: TGTGCCAGCAGCGTCGACAGATCGAACACCGGGGAGCTGTTTTTT. The chain recombines TRBV7-2 with TRBJ2-2, with a tentative D call TRBD1 (5 bases). The CDR3 extends over 15 amino acids. V lost 5 bases and J 0 bases, leaving 10 bases between the germline ends. The germline gives CDR1 SGHTA, CDR2 FQGNSA.

CDR3 sequence: CASSLPGQYRQPQHF. The CDR3 DNA follows: TGTGCCAGCAGTCTCCCGGGACAGTACCGTCAGCCCCAGCATTTT. This sequence joins TRBV28 and TRBJ1-5; 7 bases agree with TRBD1. CDR3 length equals 15 residues. Germline CDR1 reads MDHEN; CDR2 reads SYDVKM. Unmatched junction bases numbered 10, after V lost 5 bases and J lost 6 bases.

The chain uses TRBV9 and TRBJ2-1; D unresolved. The CDR3 is 13 residues long. With 3 bases removed from V and 5 bases from J, the gap between germline ends came to 9 bases. Germline V gene sequence: CDR1 SGDLS, CDR2 YYNGEE. The CDR3 DNA reads TGTGCCAGCAGCGCCCAGGAAAACAATGAGCAGTTCTTC. Its protein is CASSAQENNEQFF.

V is TRBV6-4 and J is TRBJ1-3; no clear D. From germline, CDR1 is MRHNA and CDR2 SNTAGT. The CDR3 is 17 residues long. Trimming cost V 7 bases and J 3 bases, with 22 bases left between them. CDR3 region: CASIPRPEGPLGNTIYF. The CDR3 coding sequence is TGTGCCAGCATCCCCCGACCTGAGGGTCCTCTTGGAAACACCATATATTTT.

The CDR3 loop reads CASSQSISTDTQYF. The CDR3, as DNA: TGCGCCAGCAGCCAATCCATTAGCACAGATACGCAGTATTTT. This chain links TRBV4-1 with TRBJ2-3; D is unresolved. CDR3 length: 14 amino acids. V was pared by 2 bases and J by 0 bases, with 6 bases between. Germline V gene sequence: CDR1 MGHRA, CDR2 YSYEKL.

The V call is TRBV5-6, the J call TRBJ2-7, with D tentatively TRBD2 (6 bases). This CDR3 is 12 amino acids long. The V and J ends lost 0 bases and 9 bases respectively, with 10 bases between them. CDR1 SGHDT and CDR2 YYEEEE come from the germline V gene. The CDR3 DNA follows: TGTGCCAGCAGCTTGGTCACGGAGGGGCAGTACTTC. This gives the protein CASSLVTEGQYF.

For the CDR3, the DNA is TGTGCCAGCAGTGGGCGCGGAGGCAATCAGCCCCAGCATTTT. It translates to CASSGRGGNQPQHF. This chain uses TRBV25-1 with TRBJ1-5; D not certain. Germline loops: CDR1 MGHDK, CDR2 SYGVNS. This CDR3 region has 14 residues. V lost 4 bases, J lost 2 bases, and 9 bases lay in between.

The rearrangement joins TRBV5-8 to TRBJ2-1; D possibly corresponds to TRBD2 (6 bases). Germline-derived CDR1 and CDR2 are SGHTS and YDEGEE. The CDR3 covers 14 residues. The V gene lost 2 bases and the J gene lost 6 bases, with 12 bases spanning the gap. The CDR3: CASSFNLAINEQFF. CDR3 nucleotides: TGTGCCAGCAGCTTCAACCTAGCGATCAATGAGCAGTTCTTC.

The gene calls are TRBV9 and TRBJ2-3; 11 bases are a match to TRBD2. The ends lost 2 bases at V and 0 bases at J; junction bases unmatched: 2. The CDR3 contains 16 residues. Germline values: CDR1 SGDLS, CDR2 YYNGEE. CDR3 sequence: CASSVASGRSTDTQYF. The CDR3, as DNA: TGTGCCAGCAGCGTTGCTAGCGGGAGGAGCACAGATACGCAGTATTTT.

The chain couples TRBV10-3 to TRBJ1-1, with D uncertain. The CDR3 covers 12 residues. The germline CDR1 and CDR2 sequences are ENHRY and SYGVKD. Deletions cut 6 bases from V and 1 base from J, with 6 bases between. Written as DNA, the CDR3 is TGTGCCATCAGAGCAGGGAACACTGAAGCTTTCTTT. Protein: CAIRAGNTEAFF.

The chain couples TRBV15 to TRBJ1-2; tentative D call: TRBD1 (5 bases). Trimming removed 3 bases at V and 6 bases at J, with 11 bases between. There are 13 residues in the CDR3. Germline values: CDR1 LNHNV, CDR2 YYDKDF (reference sequence). CDR3 nucleotides: TGTGCCACCAGCAGCGGACAAACCCATGGCTACACCTTC. Encoded protein: CATSSGQTHGYTF.

The chain joins TRBV19 to TRBJ2-7; 8 positions match TRBD1. This CDR3 has 16 amino acids. Germline V lookup: CDR1 LNHDA, CDR2 SQIVND (reference sequence). The ends lost 0 bases at V and 7 bases at J; junction bases unmatched: 11. Here the CDR3 reads CASSIDSGTGLAEQYF. The CDR3 DNA reads as TGTGCCAGTAGTATAGACTCCGGGACAGGCTTGGCGGAGCAGTACTTC.

In nucleotides, the CDR3 is TGCGCCAGCAGCCACCCCAGAGGAGGGGGCAACACCGGGGAGCTGTTTTTT. Protein product: CASSHPRGGGNTGELFF. The chain joins TRBV4-3 to TRBJ2-2, with a weak D call TRBD1 (7 bases). This CDR3 spans 17 amino acids. The V gene's germline CDR1 is LGHNA and CDR2 YSLEER. Trimming took 3 bases from V and 2 from J, leaving 16 bases between them.

V is TRBV15 and J is TRBJ2-5; weak D call: TRBD2 (6 bases). Germline CDR1 and CDR2: LNHNV and YYDKDF (reference sequence). This CDR3 is built from 15 residues. V shed 1 base and J shed 1 base, with 10 bases lying between them. CDR3 region: CATSRVDGSQETQYF. The DNA for the CDR3 is TGTGCCACCAGCAGAGTAGACGGGAGCCAAGAGACCCAGTACTTC.

This clone appeared once. This chain uses TRBV7-9 with TRBJ2-3; 8 positions match TRBD1. CDR1 and CDR2 from the germline V gene are SEHNR and FQNEAQ (reference sequence). V shed 5 bases and J 7 bases; nucleotides not matched to a gene: 8. The CDR3 length is 14 residues. The CDR3 here is CASSLGQGRHTQYF. For the CDR3, the DNA is TGTGCCAGCAGCCTTGGACAGGGTCGACATACGCAGTATTTT. The full variable domain, its missing parts supplied by reference TRBV7-9 and TRBJ2-3, is DTGVSQNPRHKITKRGQNVTFRCDPISEHNRLYWYRQTLGQGPEFLTYFQNEAQLEKSRLLSDRFSAERPKGSFSTLEIQRTEQGDSAMYLCASSLGQGRHTQYFGPGTRLTVL.

The V call is TRBV5-1, the J call TRBJ2-1, with TRBD2 identical over 13 bases. Germline V gene sequence: CDR1 SGHRS, CDR2 YFSETQ. The trim removed 0 bases at V and 4 bases at J, leaving 7 bases unmatched. CDR3 length: 18 residues. CDR3 in amino acids: CASSLAILLAGGYNEQFF. In DNA form, the CDR3 reads TGCGCCAGCAGCTTGGCCATCCTACTAGCGGGGGGGTACAATGAGCAGTTCTTC.

The V and J genes are TRBV2 and TRBJ2-1; TRBD2 matches 10 bases. This CDR3 comprises 16 residues. The V gene end was trimmed by 4 bases and the J gene end by 7 bases; junction bases not matched to a gene: 10. CDR1 is SNHLY, CDR2 FYNNEI, per germline. Here the CDR3 DNA reads TGTGCCAGCAGTGGAGACCGACTAGCGGGTAAGAATGAGCAGTTCTTC. Amino acid sequence: CASSGDRLAGKNEQFF.

This sequence joins TRBV10-3 and TRBJ2-5, with 7 bases lining up with TRBD2. Germline CDR1 is ENHRY and CDR2 is SYGVKD. The CDR3 covers 16 residues. The V gene end was trimmed by 0 bases and the J gene end by 2 bases; junction bases not matched to a gene: 6. CDR3 protein: CAISESTSPLQETQYF. CDR3 DNA: TGTGCCATCAGTGAGTCGACTAGCCCCCTGCAAGAGACCCAGTACTTC.

This clone appeared once. The chain links TRBV9 to TRBJ2-2; 15 nucleotides match TRBD2. Trimming cost V 0 bases and J 7 bases; bases outside gene matches: 4. The CDR3 totals 17 residues. Germline V gene sequence: CDR1 SGDLS, CDR2 YYNGEE. The CDR3 nucleotides read TGTGCCAGCAGCGTAGGGACTAGCGGGAGGGCCGTCGGGGAGCTGTTTTTT. This gives the protein CASSVGTSGRAVGELFF.